This entry lists 25 T cell receptor beta chains sequenced from one sample in a study of T cell repertoires in cytomegalovirus infection. Their recognized antigens are unknown. TCRdb re-analysed the reads in MiXCR, keeping a single row per CDR3 protein. This sample has around 78,000 distinct CDR3 sequences, with more than 20% found just once. The sequences come from CD8+ T cells from cultured PBMCs, collected from culture after CMV antigen stimulation. All receptors derive from a human donor in good health (CMV status not recorded). Some clones in this sample may be carry-over from other donors' samples.

This clonotype was observed a few times. The rearrangement uses TRBV6-1 and TRBJ1-2; 7 bases agree with TRBD1. This CDR3 is 14 amino acids long. V lost 5 bases to trimming and J lost 8 bases; unmatched junction nucleotides: 11. Germline V gene data show CDR1 as MNHNS and CDR2 as SASEGT. The chain's CDR3 is CASSYLGRQGGYTF. Written as DNA, the CDR3 is TGTGCCAGCAGTTATCTGGGAAGACAGGGAGGCTACACCTTC.

There are a few counts of this clonotype. This chain links TRBV7-9 with TRBJ2-1; D not resolved. CDR1 is SEHNR, CDR2 FQNEAQ, per germline (reference sequence). The CDR3 contains 13 residues. V was pared by 0 bases and J by 8 bases, with 8 bases between. This chain's CDR3 is CASSLAPGDEQFF. As DNA, the CDR3 is TGTGCCAGCAGCTTAGCCCCAGGTGATGAGCAGTTCTTC.

The chain joins TRBV7-9 to TRBJ2-5; 10 bases align to TRBD1. This CDR3 region has 12 residues. Germline V gene lookup returns CDR1 SEHNR and CDR2 FQNEAQ (reference sequence). V shed 5 bases and J 14 bases; nucleotides not matched to a gene: 8. The DNA of the CDR3 is TGTGCCAGCAGCATGGGGACAGGGGAAAGATACTTC. Protein sequence: CASSMGTGERYF. The whole variable domain, filled in from reference TRBV7-9 and TRBJ2-5, reads DTGVSQNPRHKITKRGQNVTFRCDPISEHNRLYWYRQTLGQGPEFLTYFQNEAQLEKSRLLSDRFSAERPKGSFSTLEIQRTEQGDSAMYLCASSMGTGERYFGPGTRLLVL.

This clonotype was found once. The chain employs TRBV7-3 and TRBJ1-1, with no clear D. This CDR3 region has 16 residues. From germline, CDR1 is SGHTA and CDR2 FQGTGA. V dropped 2 bases and J dropped 0 bases, with 13 bases sitting between them. In nucleotides, the CDR3 is TGTGCCAGCAGCTTATACCCAGGATCGGTGAACACTGAAGCTTTCTTT. Translation: CASSLYPGSVNTEAFF.

The chain carries TRBV7-9 and TRBJ2-2; 10 bases are shared with TRBD2. V lost 4 bases and J lost 7; bases outside the gene matches: 9. Germline loops: CDR1 SEHNR, CDR2 FQNEAQ (reference sequence). This CDR3 comprises 16 residues. Written as DNA, the CDR3 is TGTGCCAGCAGCTCCCCGGCTAGCGGGAGTGTCGGGGAGCTGTTTTTT. Protein: CASSSPASGSVGELFF.

In its sample, this clonotype was seen many times. The rearrangement links TRBV11-2 to TRBJ2-1; D unresolved. The ends were cut back, 2 bases at V and 6 bases at J, with 5 bases in the middle. This CDR3 has 12 amino acids. The germline gives CDR1 SGHAT, CDR2 FQNNGV. The CDR3 reads CASSLLGNEQFF. The CDR3 nucleotides read TGTGCCAGCAGCTTACTGGGCAATGAGCAGTTCTTC.

This clonotype appeared many times. The chain employs TRBV7-2 and TRBJ2-7; 9 bases fit TRBD2. The CDR3 is made up of 18 amino acids. Germline CDR1 SGHTA, CDR2 FQGNSA. The V and J ends lost 2 bases and 5 bases, in that order; junction bases with no gene match: 16. The chain's CDR3 is CASSLIWFSGTSSHEQYF. Written as DNA, the CDR3 is TGTGCCAGCAGCTTAATTTGGTTTTCCGGGACTAGCAGCCACGAGCAGTACTTC.

This clonotype was detected ten times or more. The rearrangement links TRBV28 to TRBJ1-1; 8 nucleotides match TRBD1. V dropped 10 bases and J dropped 10; count of bases not matched to a gene: 20. Per germline, CDR1 MDHEN and CDR2 SYDVKM. This CDR3 is 15 amino acids long. CDR3 nucleotide sequence: TGTGCCACCTCAGTTACCCTGGACAGGGCCCTGGGAGCTTTCTTT. Protein: CATSVTLDRALGAFF.

This clonotype was detected ten times or more. The CDR3 here is CASSQDRAGSPLHF. The CDR3 DNA reads TGCGCCAGCAGCCAAGACAGGGCCGGTTCACCCCTCCACTTT. The genes are TRBV4-3 and TRBJ1-6, with D possibly matching TRBD1 (5 bases). Germline V gives CDR1 LGHNA, CDR2 YSLEER. Trimming took off 0 bases at V and 9 bases at J, with 9 bases between the two ends. The CDR3 sequence is 14 residues long.

The chain has TRBV20-1 and TRBJ1-6; D unclear. V was clipped by 6 bases and J by 0 bases, with 3 bases between them. Germline values: CDR1 DFQATT, CDR2 SNEGSKA (reference sequence). The CDR3 extends over 12 amino acids. In DNA, the CDR3 is TGCAGTGCCATCTCCTATAATTCACCCCTCCACTTT. Protein sequence: CSAISYNSPLHF.

The V gene is TRBV12-3 or TRBV12-4, the J gene TRBJ1-1; the match to TRBD1 covers 11 bases. The CDR3 length is 15 residues. After removal of 6 bases from V and 1 base from J, the junction contained 4 bases not matched to a gene. DNA of the CDR3: TGTGCCAGCAGCCGGACAGGGGGCAAGAACACTGAAGCTTTCTTT. Translating gives CASSRTGGKNTEAFF.

The V call is TRBV3-1, the J call TRBJ1-1; the D is unclear. Between the trimmed V and J ends, which lost 0 bases and 3 bases, there was a span of 2 bases. Germline loops: CDR1 LGHDT, CDR2 YNNKEL (reference sequence). This CDR3 comprises 12 residues. The CDR3 sequence is CASSQEDTEAFF. As DNA, the CDR3 is TGTGCCAGCAGCCAAGAGGACACTGAAGCTTTCTTT.

The J gene is TRBJ2-3, the V gene TRBV23-1, with D maybe TRBD1 (5 bases). TRBV23-1 is annotated as an ORF whose role is uncertain. CDR3 length: 18 amino acids. The V end lost 3 bases, the J end lost 2 bases, and 21 bases lay between the germline ends. Here the CDR3 DNA reads TGCGCCAGCAGTCAGTCAGTCATTGCAGGGAATCCCACAGATACGCAGTATTTT. Amino acids: CASSQSVIAGNPTDTQYF.

This clonotype was detected many times. V gene TRBV7-2 combines with J gene TRBJ1-1, with D unresolved. This CDR3 has 11 residues. Per the germline V gene, CDR1 is SGHTA and CDR2 is FQGNSA. V was cut by 5 bases and J by 11 bases, with 12 bases left in between. The CDR3 nucleotides are TGTGCCAGCAGCCCAGTCTTTTTGGCTTTCTTT. Protein: CASSPVFLAFF.

The sample holds a few counts of this clonotype. CDR3 residues: CASSDKQNSVYNEQFF. The CDR3 region has the DNA TGTGCCAGCAGTGATAAGCAAAATTCGGTTTACAATGAGCAGTTCTTC. This chain connects TRBV6-1 to TRBJ2-1; D not resolved. Deletions cut 3 bases from V and 4 bases from J, with 16 bases between. This CDR3 has 16 residues. CDR1 and CDR2 from the germline V gene are MNHNS and SASEGT.

This sequence joins TRBV4-3 and TRBJ2-3, with 12 bases aligning to TRBD1. Germline loops: CDR1 LGHNA, CDR2 YSLEER. With 2 bases clipped from V and 6 bases from J, the junction kept 12 bases outside the gene matches. This CDR3 is 18 amino acids long. The CDR3 reads CASSQSSGTGGQADTQYF. CDR3 nucleotide sequence: TGCGCCAGCAGCCAAAGCTCTGGGACAGGGGGCCAGGCCGATACGCAGTATTTT.

In this sample, this clonotype turned up many times. V usage is TRBV7-2 and J usage is TRBJ2-3; no clear D gene. Germline V gene sequence: CDR1 SGHTA, CDR2 FQGNSA. This CDR3 is 13 amino acids long. The V end lost 6 bases, the J end lost 5 bases, and 12 bases lay between the germline ends. The CDR3 DNA follows: TGTGCCAGCAGTATGACCCTCGGAGATACGCAGTATTTT. Encoded protein: CASSMTLGDTQYF.

This clonotype was counted ten times or more. The chain recombines TRBV5-6 with TRBJ2-3, with D unresolved. The germline V gene has CDR1 SGHDT and CDR2 YYEEEE. V was pared by 0 bases and J by 5 bases, with 4 bases between. This CDR3 has 12 amino acids. DNA for the CDR3: TGTGCCAGCAGCTTGGAGGAAGATACGCAGTATTTT. This encodes CASSLEEDTQYF.

This clonotype was counted ten times or more. Here the CDR3 DNA reads TGTGCCAGCAGCCAGCTGACAGGCCGAGGGGACACTGAAGCTTTCTTT. Amino acids: CASSQLTGRGDTEAFF. The rearrangement joins TRBV7-2 to TRBJ1-1; D may be TRBD1 (6 bases). Germline V gene sequence: CDR1 SGHTA, CDR2 FQGNSA. The CDR3 length is 16 residues. Between the trimmed V and J ends, which lost 5 bases and 3 bases, there was a span of 19 bases.

The chain employs TRBV12-3 or TRBV12-4 and TRBJ1-2; the D is unclear. Trimming removed 4 bases from V and 3 bases from J, with 15 bases in between. CDR3 length: 15 amino acids. The CDR3: CASSSFTAGDYGYTF. Here the CDR3 DNA reads TGTGCCAGCAGTTCTTTTACAGCCGGGGACTATGGCTACACCTTC.

This chain joins TRBV18 and TRBJ2-7; possible D gene TRBD1, 6 bases. Germline V gene data show CDR1 as KGHSH and CDR2 as LQKENI. The V end was cut by 8 bases, the J end by 6 bases, with 17 bases between. This CDR3 region has 13 residues. CDR3 nucleotides: TGTGCCAGCGCCGACACAGGGATAGCCGAGCAGTACTTC. The encoded protein is CASADTGIAEQYF.

This clonotype was seen many times. The genes are TRBV12-3 or TRBV12-4 and TRBJ2-7, with 7 positions matching TRBD1. Losses at the gene ends were 7 bases for V and 6 bases for J; bases not matched to a gene: 9. The CDR3 has 13 amino acids. The CDR3 sequence is CASNRQGLSEQYF. CDR3 in DNA: TGTGCCAGCAATAGACAGGGTTTAAGCGAGCAGTACTTC.

This clonotype was counted a few times. The chain combines TRBV11-3 with TRBJ1-1; D is unresolved. The V end was cut by 3 bases, the J end by 0 bases, with 8 bases between. This CDR3 has 14 amino acids. Germline V gives CDR1 SGHNT, CDR2 YENEEA. CDR3 residues: CASSLPSMNTEAFF. In DNA, the CDR3 is TGTGCCAGCAGCTTGCCTTCAATGAACACTGAAGCTTTCTTT.

This clonotype was picked up many times. The CDR3 DNA sequence: TGTGCCAGCAGTGAAAGCTCTGGGGCCAACGTCCTGACTTTC. Translating gives CASSESSGANVLTF. The chain is built from TRBV6-4 and TRBJ2-6; D gene unclear. The CDR3 spans 14 residues. Trimming stripped 3 bases from V and 0 bases from J, with 3 bases between. Per germline, CDR1 MRHNA and CDR2 SNTAGT.

This clonotype has a handful of counts. The V gene is TRBV29-1, the J gene TRBJ1-5; D uncertain. The ends were cut back, 3 bases at V and 2 bases at J, with 11 bases in the middle. This CDR3 is built from 14 residues. Germline V lookup: CDR1 SQVTM, CDR2 ANQGSEA. In DNA form, the CDR3 reads TGCAGCGTTGAGCCACCCTCTGGCAATCAGCCCCAGCATTTT. This translates into CSVEPPSGNQPQHF.